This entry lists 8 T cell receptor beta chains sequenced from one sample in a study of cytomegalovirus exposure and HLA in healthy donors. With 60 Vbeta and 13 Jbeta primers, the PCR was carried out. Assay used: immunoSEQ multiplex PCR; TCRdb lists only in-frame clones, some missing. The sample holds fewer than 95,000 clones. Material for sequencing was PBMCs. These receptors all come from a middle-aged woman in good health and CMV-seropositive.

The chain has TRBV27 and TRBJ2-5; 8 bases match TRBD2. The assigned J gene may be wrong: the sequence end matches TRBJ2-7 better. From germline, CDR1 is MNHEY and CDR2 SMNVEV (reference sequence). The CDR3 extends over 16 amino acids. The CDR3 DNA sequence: TGTGCCAGCAGGGATTTAGCGGGGCTGACCTCCTACGAGCAGTACTTC. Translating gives CASRDLAGLTSYEQYF.

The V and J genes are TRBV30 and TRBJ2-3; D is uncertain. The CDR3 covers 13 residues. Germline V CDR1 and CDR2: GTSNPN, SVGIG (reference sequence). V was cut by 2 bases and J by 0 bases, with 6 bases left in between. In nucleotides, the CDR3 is TGTGCCTGGAGTACAGTGAGCACAGATACGCAGTATTTT. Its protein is CAWSTVSTDTQYF. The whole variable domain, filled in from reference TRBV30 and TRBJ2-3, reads SQTIHQWPATLVQPVGSPLSLECTVEGTSNPNLYWYRQAAGRGLQLLFYSVGIGQISSEVPQNLSASRPQDRQFILSSKKLLLSDSGFYLCAWSTVSTDTQYFGPGTRLTVL.

For the CDR3, the DNA is TGTGCCAGCAGCTTAGTTCCACAGGGAAATGAGCAGTTCTTC. Translation gives CASSLVPQGNEQFF. V is TRBV7-2 and J is TRBJ2-1; a possible D gene is TRBD1 (6 bases). Per germline, CDR1 SGHTA and CDR2 FQGNSA. The V gene lost 1 base and the J gene lost 7 bases, with 11 bases spanning the gap. The length of the CDR3 is 14 residues.

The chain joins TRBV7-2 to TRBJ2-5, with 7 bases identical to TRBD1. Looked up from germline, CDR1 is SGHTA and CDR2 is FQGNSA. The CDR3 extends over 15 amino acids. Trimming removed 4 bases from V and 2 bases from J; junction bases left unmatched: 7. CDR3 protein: CASSYAGTEQETQYF. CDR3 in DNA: TGTGCCAGCAGCTATGCCGGGACAGAACAAGAGACCCAGTACTTC.

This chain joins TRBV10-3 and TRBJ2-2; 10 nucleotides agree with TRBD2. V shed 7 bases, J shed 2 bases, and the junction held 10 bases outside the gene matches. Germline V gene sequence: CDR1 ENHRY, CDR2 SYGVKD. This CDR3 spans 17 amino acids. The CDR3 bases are TGTGCCATCACCGACCCCGGACTAGCGGAAAACACCGGGGAGCTGTTTTTT. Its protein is CAITDPGLAENTGELFF.

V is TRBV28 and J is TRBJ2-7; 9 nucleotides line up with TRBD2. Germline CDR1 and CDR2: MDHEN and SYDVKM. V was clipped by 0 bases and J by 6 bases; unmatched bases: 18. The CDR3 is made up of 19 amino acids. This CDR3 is CASSLWPAAGGPQPSEQYF. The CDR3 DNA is TGTGCCAGCAGTTTATGGCCTGCAGCGGGAGGCCCCCAACCGTCCGAGCAGTACTTC.

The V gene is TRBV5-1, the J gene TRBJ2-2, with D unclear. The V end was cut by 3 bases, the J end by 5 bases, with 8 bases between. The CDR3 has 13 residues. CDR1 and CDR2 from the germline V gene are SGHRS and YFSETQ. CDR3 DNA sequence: TGCGCCAGCAGCTCGACTGAGACCGGGGAGCTGTTTTTT. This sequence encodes CASSSTETGELFF.

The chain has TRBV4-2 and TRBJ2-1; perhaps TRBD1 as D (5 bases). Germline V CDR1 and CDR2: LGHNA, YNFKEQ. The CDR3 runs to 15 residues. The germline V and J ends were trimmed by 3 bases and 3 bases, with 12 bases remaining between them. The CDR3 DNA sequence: TGTGCCAGCAGCCAGGACAAACCCAACTACAATGAGCAGTTCTTC. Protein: CASSQDKPNYNEQFF.